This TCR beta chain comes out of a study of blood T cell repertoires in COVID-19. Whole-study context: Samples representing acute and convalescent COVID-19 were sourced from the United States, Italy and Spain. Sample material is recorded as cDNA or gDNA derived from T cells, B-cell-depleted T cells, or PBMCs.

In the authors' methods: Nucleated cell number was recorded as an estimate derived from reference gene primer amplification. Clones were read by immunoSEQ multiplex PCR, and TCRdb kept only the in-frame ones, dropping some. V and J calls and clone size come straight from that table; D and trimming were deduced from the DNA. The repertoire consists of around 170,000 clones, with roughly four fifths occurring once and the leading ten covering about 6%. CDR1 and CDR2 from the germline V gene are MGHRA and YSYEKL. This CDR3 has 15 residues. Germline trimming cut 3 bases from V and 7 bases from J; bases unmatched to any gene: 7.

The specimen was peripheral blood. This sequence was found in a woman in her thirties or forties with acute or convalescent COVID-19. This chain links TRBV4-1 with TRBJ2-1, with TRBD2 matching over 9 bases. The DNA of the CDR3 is TGCGCCAGCAGCCATCCTGGGACTAGCCCTAATGAGCAGTTCTTC. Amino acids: CASSHPGTSPNEQFF.